The present T cell receptor (beta chain) was sequenced within a study of spatial heterogeneity in lung cancer. V dropped 0 bases and J dropped 0; count of bases not matched to a gene: 11. This CDR3 has 20 residues. Germline V gene sequence: CDR1 SGDLS, CDR2 YYNGEE. Stated time point: blood at routine non-recurrence follow-up after resection. Whole RNA from tumor, nontumor lung or frozen PBMC was sequenced unsorted. TCRdb fed the 5' RACE reads into MiXCR, producing one record per CDR3 protein. The sample comprises about 120,000 distinct CDR3 sequences, about 12% of which are singletons, and roughly 17% rests with the top ten.

The V gene is TRBV9, the J gene TRBJ2-6; 8 nucleotides line up with TRBD1. The sample in question was PBMCs, obtained at follow-up. The receptor's source is a male donor with early-stage non-small cell lung cancer. The CDR3 sequence: CASSVATGRTGSSGANVLTF. DNA of the CDR3: TGTGCCAGCAGCGTAGCTACAGGGAGGACAGGGAGCTCTGGGGCCAACGTCCTGACTTTC.